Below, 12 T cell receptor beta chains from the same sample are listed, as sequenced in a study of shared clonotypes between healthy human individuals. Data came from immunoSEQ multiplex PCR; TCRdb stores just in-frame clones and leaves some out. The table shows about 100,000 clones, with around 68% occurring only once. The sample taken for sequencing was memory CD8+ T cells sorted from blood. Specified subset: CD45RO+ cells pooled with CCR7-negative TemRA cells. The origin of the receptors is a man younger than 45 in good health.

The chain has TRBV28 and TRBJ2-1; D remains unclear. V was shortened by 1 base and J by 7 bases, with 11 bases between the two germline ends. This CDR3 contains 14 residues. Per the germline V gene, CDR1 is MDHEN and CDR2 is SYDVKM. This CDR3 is CASSLLTGWNEQFF. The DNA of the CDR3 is TGTGCCAGCAGTTTATTAACGGGTTGGAATGAGCAGTTCTTC.

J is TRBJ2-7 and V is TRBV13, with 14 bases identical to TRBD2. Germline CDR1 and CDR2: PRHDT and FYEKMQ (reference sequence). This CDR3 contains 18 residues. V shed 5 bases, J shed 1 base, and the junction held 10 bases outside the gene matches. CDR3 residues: CASSASTSGRAWSYEQYF. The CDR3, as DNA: TGTGCCAGCAGCGCGTCGACTAGCGGGAGGGCCTGGTCCTACGAGCAGTACTTC.

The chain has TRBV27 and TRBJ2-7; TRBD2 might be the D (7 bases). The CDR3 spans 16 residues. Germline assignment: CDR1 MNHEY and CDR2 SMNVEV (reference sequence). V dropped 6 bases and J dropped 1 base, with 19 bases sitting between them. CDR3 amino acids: CASSSSTGTISYEQYF. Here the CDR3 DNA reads TGTGCCAGCAGCTCGTCAACAGGGACTATTTCCTACGAGCAGTACTTC.

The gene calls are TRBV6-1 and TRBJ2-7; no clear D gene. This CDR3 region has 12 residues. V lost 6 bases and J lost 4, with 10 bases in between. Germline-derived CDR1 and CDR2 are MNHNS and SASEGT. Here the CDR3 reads CASRAPNYEQYF. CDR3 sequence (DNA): TGTGCCAGCAGGGCCCCCAATTACGAGCAGTACTTC.

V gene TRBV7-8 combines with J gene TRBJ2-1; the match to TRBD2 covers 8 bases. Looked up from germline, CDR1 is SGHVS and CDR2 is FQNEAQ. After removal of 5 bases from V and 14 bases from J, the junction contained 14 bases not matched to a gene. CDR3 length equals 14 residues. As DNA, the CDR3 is TGTGCCAGCAGCCCACCCGGACTAGCAGTCCGTGAGTTCTTC. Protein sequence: CASSPPGLAVREFF.

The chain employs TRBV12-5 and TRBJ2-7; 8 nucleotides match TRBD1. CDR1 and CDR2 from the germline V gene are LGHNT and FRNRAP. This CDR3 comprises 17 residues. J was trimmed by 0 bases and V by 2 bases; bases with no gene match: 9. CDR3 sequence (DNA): TGTGCTAGTGGTTTGCCCGCGACAGGGGCCCGCTCCTACGAGCAGTACTTC. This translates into CASGLPATGARSYEQYF.

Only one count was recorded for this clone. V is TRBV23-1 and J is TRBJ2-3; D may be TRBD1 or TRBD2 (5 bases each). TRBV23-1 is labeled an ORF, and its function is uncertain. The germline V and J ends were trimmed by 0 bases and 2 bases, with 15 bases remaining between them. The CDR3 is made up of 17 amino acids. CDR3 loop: CASSQSGPPLHTDTQYF. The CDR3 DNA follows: TGCGCCAGCAGTCAATCGGGACCTCCACTGCACACAGATACGCAGTATTTT.

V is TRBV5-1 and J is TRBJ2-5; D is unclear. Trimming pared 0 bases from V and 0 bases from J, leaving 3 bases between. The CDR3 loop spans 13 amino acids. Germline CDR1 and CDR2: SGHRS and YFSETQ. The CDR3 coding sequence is TGCGCCAGCAGCTTGGAGCACCAAGAGACCCAGTACTTC. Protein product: CASSLEHQETQYF.

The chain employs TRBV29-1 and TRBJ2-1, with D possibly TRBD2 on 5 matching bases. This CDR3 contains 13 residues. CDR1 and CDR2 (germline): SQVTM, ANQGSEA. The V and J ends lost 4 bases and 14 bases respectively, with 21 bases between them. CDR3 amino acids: CSVVFADTKAEFF. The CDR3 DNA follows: TGCAGCGTTGTGTTTGCGGATACTAAAGCGGAGTTCTTC.

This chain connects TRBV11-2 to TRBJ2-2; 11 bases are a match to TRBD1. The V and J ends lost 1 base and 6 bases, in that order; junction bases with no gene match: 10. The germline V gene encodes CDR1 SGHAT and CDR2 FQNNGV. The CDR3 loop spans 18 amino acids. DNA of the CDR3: TGTGCCAGCAGCTTAGCGGGACAGGGGGGATTTCGGGCCGGGGAGCTGTTTTTT. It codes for CASSLAGQGGFRAGELFF.

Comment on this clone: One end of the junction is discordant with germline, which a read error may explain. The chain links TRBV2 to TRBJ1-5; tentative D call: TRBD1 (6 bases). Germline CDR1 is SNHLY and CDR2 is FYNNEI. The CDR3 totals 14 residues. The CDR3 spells CASNEGQNNQPQHF. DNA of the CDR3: TGTGCCAGCAATGAAGGACAGAACAATCAGCCCCAGCATTTT.

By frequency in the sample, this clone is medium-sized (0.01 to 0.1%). The CDR3 protein is CASRDRDTGELFF. In nucleotides, the CDR3 is TGCGCCAGCAGGGACAGGGACACCGGGGAGCTGTTTTTT. The rearrangement joins TRBV10-2 to TRBJ2-2, with TRBD1 matching 8 bases. From germline, CDR1 is WSHSY and CDR2 SAAADI. With V trimmed by 6 bases and J by 3 bases, 0 bases remained unmatched. There are 13 residues in the CDR3.